The T cell receptor (beta chain) described here comes from a study of monozygotic twins with inflammatory bowel disease. General observations from the study: IBD patients had lower TCRbeta diversity (inverse Simpson) than healthy co-twins.

Unfractionated whole blood yielded total RNA, and T cells were not sorted. A note on this clonotype: What it binds is unknown.

The quantity of total RNA per TCR library was roughly 3,800 ng. Following a re-call of the 5' RACE reads, TCRdb has one entry per CDR3 protein and lacks DNA. In all, the sample yields a few hundred thousand distinct CDR3 sequences. This CDR3 spans 15 amino acids. The germline CDR1 and CDR2 sequences are SNHLY and FYNNEI. The sequencing sample was made of blood. The clonotype originates from a human donor with ulcerative colitis or Crohn's disease, or a healthy co-twin of an affected twin (not recorded which). The chain combines TRBV2 with TRBJ2-5; lacking DNA, the TRBD2 call made by TCRdb goes unchecked. The CDR3 loop reads CASRKTSGGGETQYF.